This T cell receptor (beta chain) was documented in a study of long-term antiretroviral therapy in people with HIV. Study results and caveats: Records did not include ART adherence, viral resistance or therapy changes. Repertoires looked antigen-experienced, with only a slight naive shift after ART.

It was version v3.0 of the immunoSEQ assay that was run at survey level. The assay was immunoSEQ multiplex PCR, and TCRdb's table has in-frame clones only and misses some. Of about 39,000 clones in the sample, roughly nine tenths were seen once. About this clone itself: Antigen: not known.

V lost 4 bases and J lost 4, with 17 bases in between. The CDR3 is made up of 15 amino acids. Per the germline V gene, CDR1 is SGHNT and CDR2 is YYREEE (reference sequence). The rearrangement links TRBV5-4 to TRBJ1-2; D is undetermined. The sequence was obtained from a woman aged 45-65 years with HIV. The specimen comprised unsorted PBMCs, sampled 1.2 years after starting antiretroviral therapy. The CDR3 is CASSASGPLSYGYTF. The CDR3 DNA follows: TGTGCCAGCAGCGCATCCGGACCCCTCTCCTATGGCTACACCTTC.